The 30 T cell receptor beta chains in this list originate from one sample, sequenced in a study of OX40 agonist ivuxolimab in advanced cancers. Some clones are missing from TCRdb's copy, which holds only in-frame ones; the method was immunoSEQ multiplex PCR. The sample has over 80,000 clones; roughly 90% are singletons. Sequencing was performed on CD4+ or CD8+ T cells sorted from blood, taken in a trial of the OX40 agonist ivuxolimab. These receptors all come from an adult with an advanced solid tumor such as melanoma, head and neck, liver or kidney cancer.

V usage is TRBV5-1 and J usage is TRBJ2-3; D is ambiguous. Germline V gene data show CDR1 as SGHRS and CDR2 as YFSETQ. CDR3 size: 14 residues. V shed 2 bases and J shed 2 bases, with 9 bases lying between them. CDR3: CASSFVIPTDTQYF. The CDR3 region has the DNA TGCGCCAGCAGCTTCGTGATTCCCACAGATACGCAGTATTTT. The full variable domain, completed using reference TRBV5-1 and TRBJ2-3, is KAGVTQTPRYLIKTRGQQVTLSCSPISGHRSVSWYQQTPGQGLQFLFEYFSETQRNKGNFPGRFSGRQFSNSRSEMNVSTLELGDSALYLCASSFVIPTDTQYFGPGTRLTVL.

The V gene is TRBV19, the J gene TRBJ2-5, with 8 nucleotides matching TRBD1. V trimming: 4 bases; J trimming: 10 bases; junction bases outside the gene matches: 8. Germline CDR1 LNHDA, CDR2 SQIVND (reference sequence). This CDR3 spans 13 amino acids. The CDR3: CASSRTGLPDQYF. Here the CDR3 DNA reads TGTGCCAGTAGTAGGACAGGGCTCCCTGACCAGTACTTC.

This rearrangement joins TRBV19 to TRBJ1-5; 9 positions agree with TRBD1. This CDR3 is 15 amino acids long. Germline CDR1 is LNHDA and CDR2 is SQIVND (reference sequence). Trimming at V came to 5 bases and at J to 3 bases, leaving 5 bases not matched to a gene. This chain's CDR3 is CASSSGQGTNQPQHF. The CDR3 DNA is TGTGCCAGTAGTTCGGGACAGGGTACCAATCAGCCCCAGCATTTT. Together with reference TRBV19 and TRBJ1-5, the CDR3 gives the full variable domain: DGGITQSPKYLFRKEGQNVTLSCEQNLNHDAMYWYRQDPGQGLRLIYYSQIVNDFQKGDIAEGYSVSREKKESFPLTVTSAQKNPTAFYLCASSSGQGTNQPQHFGDGTRLSIL.

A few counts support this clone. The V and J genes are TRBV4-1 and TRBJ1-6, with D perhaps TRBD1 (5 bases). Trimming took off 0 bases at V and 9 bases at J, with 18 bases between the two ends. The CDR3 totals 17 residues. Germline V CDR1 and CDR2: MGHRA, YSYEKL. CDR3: CASSQEPPTGGSSPLHF. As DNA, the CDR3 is TGCGCCAGCAGCCAAGAACCTCCGACGGGGGGGAGTTCACCCCTCCACTTT.

The CDR3, as DNA: TGTGCCAGCAGCCCCCCAAACACTGAAGCTTTCTTT. This gives the protein CASSPPNTEAFF. The J gene is TRBJ1-1, the V gene TRBV13; D remains unclear. The V gene lost 5 bases and the J gene lost 2 bases, with 6 bases spanning the gap. The CDR3 has 12 residues. Germline CDR1 PRHDT, CDR2 FYEKMQ (reference sequence).

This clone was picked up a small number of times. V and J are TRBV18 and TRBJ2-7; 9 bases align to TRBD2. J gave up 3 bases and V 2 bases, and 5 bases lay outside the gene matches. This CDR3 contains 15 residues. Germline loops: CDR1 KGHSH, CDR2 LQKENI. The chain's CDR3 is CASSPAAGGDYEQYF. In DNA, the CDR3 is TGTGCCAGCTCACCAGCAGCGGGAGGAGACTACGAGCAGTACTTC.

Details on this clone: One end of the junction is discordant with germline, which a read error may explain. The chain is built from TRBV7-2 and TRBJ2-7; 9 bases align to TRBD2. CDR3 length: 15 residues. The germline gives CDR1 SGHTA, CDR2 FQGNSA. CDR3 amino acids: CASSVALAGAGEQYF. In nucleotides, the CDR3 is TGTGCCAGCAGCGTAGCCTTAGCGGGAGCGGGCGAGCAGTACTTC. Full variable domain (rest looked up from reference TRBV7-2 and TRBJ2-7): GAGVSQSPSNKVTEKGKDVELRCDPISGHTALYWYRQSLGQGLEFLIYFQGNSAPDKSGLPSDRFSAERTGGSVSTLTIQRTQQEDSAVYLCASSVALAGAGEQYFGPGTRLTVT.

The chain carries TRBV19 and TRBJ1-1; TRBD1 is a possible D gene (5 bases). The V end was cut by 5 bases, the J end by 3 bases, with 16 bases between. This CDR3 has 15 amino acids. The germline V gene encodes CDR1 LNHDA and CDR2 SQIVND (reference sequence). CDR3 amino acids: CASSPGVRIDTEAFF. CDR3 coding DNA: TGTGCCAGTAGTCCGGGGGTCAGAATAGACACTGAAGCTTTCTTT.

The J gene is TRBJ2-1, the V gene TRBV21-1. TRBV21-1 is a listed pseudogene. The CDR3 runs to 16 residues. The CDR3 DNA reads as TGTGCCAGCAGCCCTCAAGGCAGTCCGCCTTACAATGAGCAGTTCTTC. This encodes CASSPQGSPPYNEQFF.

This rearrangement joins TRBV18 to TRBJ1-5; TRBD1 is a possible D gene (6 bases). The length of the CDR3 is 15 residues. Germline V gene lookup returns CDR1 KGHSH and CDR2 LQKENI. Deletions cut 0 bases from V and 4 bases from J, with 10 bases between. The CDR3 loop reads CASSPPPDRNQPQHF. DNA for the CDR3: TGTGCCAGCTCACCACCCCCGGACAGAAATCAGCCCCAGCATTTT.

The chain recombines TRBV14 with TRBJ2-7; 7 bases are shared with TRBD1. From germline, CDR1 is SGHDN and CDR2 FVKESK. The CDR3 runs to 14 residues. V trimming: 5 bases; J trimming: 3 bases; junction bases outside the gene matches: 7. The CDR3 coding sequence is TGTGCCAGCAGCAGACAGGGATTGGTCTACGAGCAGTACTTC. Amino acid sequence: CASSRQGLVYEQYF.

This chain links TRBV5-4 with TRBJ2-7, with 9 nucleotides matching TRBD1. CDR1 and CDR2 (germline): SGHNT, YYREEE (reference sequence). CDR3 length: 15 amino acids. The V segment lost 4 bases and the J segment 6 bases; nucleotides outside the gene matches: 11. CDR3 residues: CASSGPGQGGIEQYF. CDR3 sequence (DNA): TGTGCCAGCAGCGGTCCGGGACAGGGTGGTATCGAGCAGTACTTC.

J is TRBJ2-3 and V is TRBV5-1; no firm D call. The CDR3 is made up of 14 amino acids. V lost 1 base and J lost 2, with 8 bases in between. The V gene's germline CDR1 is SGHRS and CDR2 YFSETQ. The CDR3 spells CASSLRSLTDTQYF. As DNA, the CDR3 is TGCGCCAGCAGCTTGAGGAGCCTCACAGATACGCAGTATTTT. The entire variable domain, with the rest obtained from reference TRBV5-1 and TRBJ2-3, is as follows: KAGVTQTPRYLIKTRGQQVTLSCSPISGHRSVSWYQQTPGQGLQFLFEYFSETQRNKGNFPGRFSGRQFSNSRSEMNVSTLELGDSALYLCASSLRSLTDTQYFGPGTRLTVL.

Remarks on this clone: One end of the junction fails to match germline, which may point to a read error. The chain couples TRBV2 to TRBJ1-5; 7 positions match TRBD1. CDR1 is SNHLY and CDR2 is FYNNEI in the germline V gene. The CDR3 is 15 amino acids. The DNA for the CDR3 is TGTGCCAGCAGGGAAGGGGGCGGGAGCAATCAGCCCCAGCATTTT. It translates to CASREGGGSNQPQHF.

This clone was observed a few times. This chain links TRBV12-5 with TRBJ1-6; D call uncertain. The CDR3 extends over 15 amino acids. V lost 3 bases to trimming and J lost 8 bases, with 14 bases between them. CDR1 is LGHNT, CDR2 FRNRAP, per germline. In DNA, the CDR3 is TGTGCTAGTGGTTTAGGCCTTGCAAGGGATTCACCCCTCCACTTT. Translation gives CASGLGLARDSPLHF.

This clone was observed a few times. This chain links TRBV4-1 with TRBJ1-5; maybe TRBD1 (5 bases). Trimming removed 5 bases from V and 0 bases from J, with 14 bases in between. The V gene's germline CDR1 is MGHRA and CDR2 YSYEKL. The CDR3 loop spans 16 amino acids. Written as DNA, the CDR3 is TGCGCCAGCAGCTCCACCCAGGGACCTAGCAATCAGCCCCAGCATTTT. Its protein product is CASSSTQGPSNQPQHF.

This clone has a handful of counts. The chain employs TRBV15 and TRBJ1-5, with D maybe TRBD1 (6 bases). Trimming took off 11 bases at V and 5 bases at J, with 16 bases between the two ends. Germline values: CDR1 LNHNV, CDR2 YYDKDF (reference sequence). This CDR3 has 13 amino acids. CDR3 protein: CAAGGGPHQPQHF. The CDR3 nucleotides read TGTGCCGCTGGAGGGGGGCCTCATCAGCCCCAGCATTTT.

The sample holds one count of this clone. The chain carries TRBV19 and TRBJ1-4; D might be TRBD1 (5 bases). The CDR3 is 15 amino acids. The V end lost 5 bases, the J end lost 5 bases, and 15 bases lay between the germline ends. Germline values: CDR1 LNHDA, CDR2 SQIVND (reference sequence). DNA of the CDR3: TGTGCCAGTAGTGGGGGGACGGCTAGGAATGAAAAACTGTTTTTT. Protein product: CASSGGTARNEKLFF.

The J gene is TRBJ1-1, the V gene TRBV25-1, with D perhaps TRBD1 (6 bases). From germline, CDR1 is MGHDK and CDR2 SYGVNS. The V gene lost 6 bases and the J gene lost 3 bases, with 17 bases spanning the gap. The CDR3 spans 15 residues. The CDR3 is CASREQGFWDTEAFF. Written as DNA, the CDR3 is TGTGCCAGCAGAGAACAGGGTTTTTGGGACACTGAAGCTTTCTTT.

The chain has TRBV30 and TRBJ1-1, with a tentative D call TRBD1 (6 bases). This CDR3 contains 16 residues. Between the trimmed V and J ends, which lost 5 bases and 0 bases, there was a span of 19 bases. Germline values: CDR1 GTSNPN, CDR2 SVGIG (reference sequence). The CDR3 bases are TGTGCCTGGGAGGGGGAAGGGGCAGCCATGAACACTGAAGCTTTCTTT. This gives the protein CAWEGEGAAMNTEAFF.

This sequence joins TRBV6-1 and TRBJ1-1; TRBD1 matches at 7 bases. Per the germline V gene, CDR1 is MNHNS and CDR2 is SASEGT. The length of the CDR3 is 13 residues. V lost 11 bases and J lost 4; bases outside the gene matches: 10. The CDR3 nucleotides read TGTGCCTCTCAAGGGGGCCGCGCCACTGAAGCTTTCTTT. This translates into CASQGGRATEAFF.

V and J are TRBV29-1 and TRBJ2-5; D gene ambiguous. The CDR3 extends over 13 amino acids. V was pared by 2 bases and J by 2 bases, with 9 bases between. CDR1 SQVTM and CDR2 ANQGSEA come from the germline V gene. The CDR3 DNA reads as TGCAGCGTTGAAAGGGTACGACAAGAGACCCAGTACTTC. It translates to CSVERVRQETQYF.

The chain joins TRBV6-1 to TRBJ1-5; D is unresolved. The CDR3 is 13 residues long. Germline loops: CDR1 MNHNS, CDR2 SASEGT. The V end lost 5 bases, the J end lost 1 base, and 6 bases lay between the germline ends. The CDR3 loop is CASSLRSNQPQHF. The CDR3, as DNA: TGTGCCAGCAGTCTAAGAAGCAATCAGCCCCAGCATTTT.

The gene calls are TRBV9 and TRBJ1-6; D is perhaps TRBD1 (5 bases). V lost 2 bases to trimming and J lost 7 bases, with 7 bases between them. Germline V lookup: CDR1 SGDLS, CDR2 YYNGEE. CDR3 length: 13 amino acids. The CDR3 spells CASSVTGNSPLHF. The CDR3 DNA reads TGTGCCAGCAGCGTTACAGGAAATTCACCCCTCCACTTT.

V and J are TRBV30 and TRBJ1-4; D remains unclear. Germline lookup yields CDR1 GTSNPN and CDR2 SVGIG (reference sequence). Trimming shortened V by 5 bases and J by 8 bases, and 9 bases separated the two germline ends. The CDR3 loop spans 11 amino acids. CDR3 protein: CAWALREKLFF. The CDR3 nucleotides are TGTGCCTGGGCCCTCCGCGAAAAACTGTTTTTT. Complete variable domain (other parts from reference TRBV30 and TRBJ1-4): SQTIHQWPATLVQPVGSPLSLECTVEGTSNPNLYWYRQAAGRGLQLLFYSVGIGQISSEVPQNLSASRPQDRQFILSSKKLLLSDSGFYLCAWALREKLFFGSGTQLSVL.

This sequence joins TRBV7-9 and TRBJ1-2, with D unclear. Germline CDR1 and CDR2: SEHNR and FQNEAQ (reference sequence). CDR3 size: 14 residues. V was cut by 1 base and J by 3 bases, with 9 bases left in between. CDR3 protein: CASSLGSLYYGYTF. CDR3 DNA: TGTGCCAGCAGCTTAGGTAGCCTGTACTATGGCTACACCTTC.

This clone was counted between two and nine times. The CDR3 sequence is CASSRQGTGNTEAFF. Written as DNA, the CDR3 is TGTGCCAGTAGTCGACAGGGGACGGGGAACACTGAAGCTTTCTTT. V usage is TRBV19 and J usage is TRBJ1-1; 8 positions match TRBD1. Germline V lookup: CDR1 LNHDA, CDR2 SQIVND (reference sequence). V shed 5 bases, J shed 1 base, and the junction held 6 bases outside the gene matches. The CDR3 has 15 amino acids.

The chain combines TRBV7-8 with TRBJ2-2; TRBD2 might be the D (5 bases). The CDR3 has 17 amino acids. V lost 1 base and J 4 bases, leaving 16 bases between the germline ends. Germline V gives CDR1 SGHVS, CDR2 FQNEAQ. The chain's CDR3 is CASSLELATWSTGELFF. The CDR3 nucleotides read TGTGCCAGCAGCTTAGAGCTAGCCACCTGGAGCACCGGGGAGCTGTTTTTT.

This CDR3 reads CASSVAGSQETQYF. The CDR3, as DNA: TGTGCCAGCAGCGTAGCGGGCTCTCAAGAGACCCAGTACTTC. V is TRBV9 and J is TRBJ2-5; D unclear. Trimming cost V 0 bases and J 2 bases, with 8 bases left between them. This CDR3 region has 14 residues. Germline-derived CDR1 and CDR2 are SGDLS and YYNGEE.

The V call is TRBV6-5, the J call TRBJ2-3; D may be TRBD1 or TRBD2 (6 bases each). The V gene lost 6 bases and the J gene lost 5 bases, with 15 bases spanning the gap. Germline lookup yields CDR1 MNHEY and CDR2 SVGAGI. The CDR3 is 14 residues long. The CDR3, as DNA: TGTGCCAGCAGCCCCCGGGGGCCAGGAGATACGCAGTATTTT. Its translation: CASSPRGPGDTQYF.